This TCR beta chain came from a study of T cells in women clearing cervical HPV infection. V lost 5 bases to trimming and J lost 6 bases; unmatched junction nucleotides: 5. CDR1 SEHNR and CDR2 FQNEAQ come from the germline V gene (reference sequence). The CDR3 contains 14 residues. Each participant carried one incident cervical HPV16 infection only. TCRdb keeps only in-frame clones here, not all; method: immunoSEQ multiplex PCR. Reported are 25,000 to 35,000 clones; the ten largest clones contain 15% to 20%. Worth noting for this clone: The CDR3 end is not reached by the read, which stops 3 residues before it; the germline J gene fills it in.

The sequence derives from a woman aged 18-70 years with a cervical HPV16 infection that either progressed to CIN3+ or cleared (not recorded which). The chain joins TRBV7-9 to TRBJ1-2; the match to TRBD1 covers 11 bases. The material sequenced was blood buffy coat. The part of the CDR3 DNA that was read is TGTGCCAGCAGCCCTGGACAGGGGGCTGATGGC. As protein: CASSPGQGADG. The complete CDR3 protein is CASSPGQGADGYTF.